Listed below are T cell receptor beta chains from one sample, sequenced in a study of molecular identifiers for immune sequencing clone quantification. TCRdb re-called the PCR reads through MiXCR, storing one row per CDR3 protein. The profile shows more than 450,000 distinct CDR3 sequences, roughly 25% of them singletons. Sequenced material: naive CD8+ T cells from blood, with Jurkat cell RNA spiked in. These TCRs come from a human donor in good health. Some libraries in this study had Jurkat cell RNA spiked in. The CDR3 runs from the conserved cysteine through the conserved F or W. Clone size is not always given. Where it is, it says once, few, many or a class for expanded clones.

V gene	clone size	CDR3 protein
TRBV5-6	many	CASSWGEAEAFF
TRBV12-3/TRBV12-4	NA	CASSFWTVPDTGELFF
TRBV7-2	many	CASSFGASAYEQYF
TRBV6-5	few	CASRITGGPYEQYF
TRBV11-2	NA	CASTETFLYEQYF
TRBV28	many	CASSLGQTSTDTQYF
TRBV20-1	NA	CRSPGQGDTQYF
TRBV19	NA	CASSIAGAYDAYNEQFF
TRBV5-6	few	CASSAWGVLGEQYF
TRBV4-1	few	CASSQRPLGELFF
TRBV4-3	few	CASSQAVRSWDTAQETQYF
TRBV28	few	CASSSPRTGAEQYF
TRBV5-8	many	CASSSPRQGILWGTEAFF
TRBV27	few	CASSPIGPLSYEQYF
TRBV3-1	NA	CASSQDIWAGIYGYTF
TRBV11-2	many	CASSPLGGGYNEQFF
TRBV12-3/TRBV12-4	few	CASSFGDPGEQYF
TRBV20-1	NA	CSARALWRQNTGELFF
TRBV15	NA	CATSRGAGLAGAFQETQYF
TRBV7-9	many	CASTRDSGNSPLHF
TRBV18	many	CASSSAGTGVQDTQYF
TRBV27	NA	CASSFRDGLTKTQYF
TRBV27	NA	CASSFGLAATDMQYF
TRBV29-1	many	CSARDRLTGELFF
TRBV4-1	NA	CARSQAGRLFF
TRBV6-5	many	CASSSGTGFEQYF
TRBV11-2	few	CASSSPMLRETQYF
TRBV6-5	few	CASSYSPGTGGYNYGYTF
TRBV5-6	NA	CASSFGFPGEGNQPQHF
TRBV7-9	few	CASSLAGAEGNEQFF
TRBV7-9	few	CASSLGQFANTGELFF
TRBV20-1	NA	CSARDLVRGAVFNGYTF
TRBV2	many	CASRRGGATEAFF
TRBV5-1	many	CASSSLLAGGTTDTQYF
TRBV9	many	CASSVVLLAKNIQYF
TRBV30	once	CAWSNRYLNTGELFF
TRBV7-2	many	CASRPPGRGSSYEQYF
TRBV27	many	CASSLGFGYEQYF
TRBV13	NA	CASSRTTFEQFF
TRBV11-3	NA	CAGSCTGTNQPQHF
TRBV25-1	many	CASSEVFRQGAKDQPQHF
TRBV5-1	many	CASSSSGRGEAFF
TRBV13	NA	CASSWGTFSTDTQYF
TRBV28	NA	CASSSGLAGVPGETQYF
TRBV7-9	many	CASSLFPHGTDTQYF
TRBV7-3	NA	CASSPGHNTGELFF
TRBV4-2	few	CASSQDWGSSNTGELFF